This entry lists 16 T cell receptor beta chains sequenced from one sample in a study of neurological immune-mediated disorders. Using its own MiXCR run on the 5' RACE reads, TCRdb lists one record per CDR3 protein. This table holds roughly 100,000 distinct CDR3 sequences, less than 14% found once. Time point given: longitudinal time-point 3. Input material: PBMCs. The receptors originated from a female donor with HTLV-1-associated myelopathy (HAM/TSP).

This clonotype occurred many times. The V call is TRBV20-1, the J call TRBJ2-3; 7 nucleotides agree with TRBD2. This CDR3 is built from 17 residues. CDR1 and CDR2 (germline): DFQATT, SNEGSKA (reference sequence). V was clipped by 3 bases and J by 2 bases; unmatched bases: 14. The CDR3 region has the DNA TGCAGTGCTAGGCCCATTCGGAGCGGGGCAATCACAGATACGCAGTATTTT. This codes for CSARPIRSGAITDTQYF.

This sequence joins TRBV28 and TRBJ2-1, with a possible D match to TRBD1 (6 bases). Germline V gene data show CDR1 as MDHEN and CDR2 as SYDVKM. This CDR3 region has 12 residues. Trimming cost V 5 bases and J 10 bases, with 12 bases left between them. The CDR3 spells CASSQRTDEQFF. CDR3 in DNA: TGTGCCAGCAGTCAACGGACAGACGAGCAGTTCTTC.

As for this clonotype: Since a much larger clone is just one base distant, this may be a read error. This chain connects TRBV14 to TRBJ2-6; D may correspond to TRBD1 or TRBD2 (5 bases each). Germline CDR1 SGHDN, CDR2 FVKESK. This CDR3 has 18 residues. The CDR3 here is CASSHLRDIGSGADVLTF. In DNA form, the CDR3 reads TGTGCCAGCAGCCACCTCCGGGATATCGGCTCTGGGGCCGACGTCCTGACTTTC.

This clonotype was counted many times. The chain carries TRBV5-1 and TRBJ1-1; D remains unclear. V was shortened by 2 bases and J by 1 base, with 9 bases between the two germline ends. Germline CDR1 is SGHRS and CDR2 is YFSETQ. This CDR3 comprises 14 residues. Here the CDR3 DNA reads TGCGCCAGCAGCTTCTCTGTAGGGAACACTGAAGCTTTCTTT. Its protein product is CASSFSVGNTEAFF. Full variable domain (missing parts from reference TRBV5-1 and TRBJ1-1): KAGVTQTPRYLIKTRGQQVTLSCSPISGHRSVSWYQQTPGQGLQFLFEYFSETQRNKGNFPGRFSGRQFSNSRSEMNVSTLELGDSALYLCASSFSVGNTEAFFGQGTRLTVV.

Points on this clonotype: The junction shows a germline mismatch at one end, possibly a read error. The chain is built from TRBV5-1 and TRBJ1-4; possibly TRBD1 for D (5 bases). In germline, CDR1 is SGHRS, CDR2 YFSETQ. The CDR3 spans 14 residues. The chain's CDR3 is CAISQGATSEKLFF. In DNA form, the CDR3 reads TGCGCCATCAGCCAAGGGGCAACTAGTGAAAAACTGTTTTTT.

This clonotype was found many times. The V call is TRBV21-1, the J call TRBJ2-1; the table calls TRBD1, which could not be checked here. TRBV21-1 is noted as a pseudogene. CDR3 size: 16 residues. The CDR3 here is CASSSRRQGRKNEQFF. The CDR3, as DNA: TGTGCCAGCAGCTCCCGCAGACAGGGTCGGAAAAATGAGCAGTTCTTC.

This clonotype was counted at least ten times. This chain uses TRBV10-3 with TRBJ2-3; no clear D. The germline V gene has CDR1 ENHRY and CDR2 SYGVKD. The CDR3 spans 15 residues. V was shortened by 4 bases and J by 1 base, with 12 bases between the two germline ends. Here the CDR3 reads CAISVSIGGTDTQYF. CDR3 nucleotides: TGTGCCATCAGTGTCTCAATAGGTGGCACAGATACGCAGTATTTT.

This clonotype was observed at least ten times. The gene calls are TRBV21-1 and TRBJ2-2; the table's D call, TRBD1, was not checked against the DNA. TRBV21-1 is a pseudogene segment. The CDR3 loop spans 17 amino acids. The CDR3 region is CASSKVDGQGYTGELFF. Written as DNA, the CDR3 is TGTGCCAGCAGCAAAGTTGACGGGCAGGGGTACACCGGGGAGCTGTTTTTT.

This clonotype was recorded many times. The rearrangement links TRBV5-1 to TRBJ2-6; the D is unclear. This CDR3 has 15 amino acids. Trimming cost V 3 bases and J 2 bases, with 9 bases left between them. Germline loops: CDR1 SGHRS, CDR2 YFSETQ. In DNA, the CDR3 is TGCGCCAGCAGCTCTGACAAGCCTGGGGCCAACGTCCTGACTTTC. It is translated as CASSSDKPGANVLTF.

The table lists this clonotype with a few counts. The chain carries TRBV5-1 and TRBJ2-7; tentatively, D is TRBD1 (5 bases). Germline V gene sequence: CDR1 SGHRS, CDR2 YFSETQ. V lost 1 base and J lost 5, with 13 bases in between. The CDR3 has 14 residues. CDR3 nucleotide sequence: TGCGCCAGCAGCTTGAACGCGGCAGGGAACGAGCAGTACTTC. Protein: CASSLNAAGNEQYF.

This clonotype was recorded many times. The rearrangement links TRBV6-6 to TRBJ2-1, with 12 positions matching TRBD2. The germline gives CDR1 MNHNY, CDR2 SVGAGI (reference sequence). V lost 6 bases, J lost 9 bases, and 6 bases stayed unmatched. This CDR3 is built from 14 residues. CDR3 nucleotides: TGTGCCAGCAGCCCTAGCGGGGGGGCGGTTGAGCAGTTCTTC. Amino acid sequence: CASSPSGGAVEQFF.

This clonotype appeared many times. The J gene is TRBJ1-1, the V gene TRBV20-1, with a weak D call TRBD1 (5 bases). The germline CDR1 and CDR2 sequences are DFQATT and SNEGSKA (reference sequence). This CDR3 is built from 16 residues. With 0 bases removed from V and 4 bases from J, the gap between germline ends came to 18 bases. The CDR3 nucleotides read TGCAGTGCTAGAGATAGTCAGGGCCGGATCGGCACTGAAGCTTTCTTT. Translating it yields CSARDSQGRIGTEAFF.

This clonotype showed up many times. The V gene is TRBV5-1, the J gene TRBJ2-3; tentative D call: TRBD1 (6 bases). The length of the CDR3 is 14 residues. Germline CDR1 and CDR2: SGHRS and YFSETQ. The V gene lost 2 bases and the J gene lost 2 bases, with 9 bases spanning the gap. The DNA for the CDR3 is TGCGCCAGCAGCTTCGGACAGACCACAGATACGCAGTATTTT. As protein: CASSFGQTTDTQYF.

This clonotype was found many times. This chain connects TRBV5-1 to TRBJ2-2; no clear D gene. Trimming shortened V by 2 bases and J by 5 bases, and 19 bases separated the two germline ends. Germline values: CDR1 SGHRS, CDR2 YFSETQ. This CDR3 is 17 amino acids long. Here the CDR3 reads CASSFRSVDRWTGELFF. The CDR3 region has the DNA TGCGCCAGCAGCTTCCGGTCGGTCGATCGGTGGACCGGGGAGCTGTTTTTT.

There are many counts of this clonotype. The genes are TRBV20-1 and TRBJ1-4, with D unresolved. Trimming removed 6 bases at V and 0 bases at J, with 11 bases between. CDR1 DFQATT and CDR2 SNEGSKA come from the germline V gene (reference sequence). The CDR3 length is 14 residues. The DNA of the CDR3 is TGCAGTGCAAAGGACGCAGCAACTAATGAAAAACTGTTTTTT. The encoded protein is CSAKDAATNEKLFF.

This clonotype was seen ten or more times. The chain is built from TRBV6-6 and TRBJ2-1; 9 nucleotides align to TRBD1. The CDR3 sequence is 14 residues long. Germline V gene data show CDR1 as MNHNY and CDR2 as SVGAGI (reference sequence). V was clipped by 5 bases and J by 6 bases; unmatched bases: 5. CDR3 region: CASSTTGGPNEQFF. In nucleotides, the CDR3 is TGTGCCAGCAGTACGACAGGGGGGCCCAATGAGCAGTTCTTC.